A single sample gave rise to the 11 T cell receptor beta chains below, sequenced in a study of CD8+CD57+ T cells in acquired aplastic anemia. Genomic DNA, the template, was used for profiling of the TCR beta VDJ and CDR3. TCRdb processed the reads anew with MiXCR; each CDR3 protein has one entry. Found here are more than 150,000 distinct CDR3 sequences, about half of them singletons; the top ten hold approximately 12%. Patients sequenced had flow cytometry evidence of CD8+CD57+ cell expansion. The source material was sorted CD4+, CD8+, or CD8+CD57+ T cells (not recorded which) from PBMCs. These receptors were taken from a human donor with aplastic anemia.

The J gene is TRBJ1-6, the V gene TRBV2; TRBD1 agrees at 7 bases. Unmatched junction bases numbered 14, after V lost 4 bases and J lost 5 bases. There are 18 residues in the CDR3. Germline V lookup: CDR1 SNHLY, CDR2 FYNNEI. CDR3 DNA sequence: TGTGCCAGCAGTGCCCCGTCTCCTTCCGGGACAGATAATTCACCCCTCCACTTT. Its translation: CASSAPSPSGTDNSPLHF.

This clonotype appeared a few times. The CDR3, as DNA: TGTGCCAGCAGCCCCTTGACAGGCCCTGGCGAGCAGTACTTC. It specifies CASSPLTGPGEQYF. The V and J genes are TRBV3-1 and TRBJ2-7; TRBD1 might be the D (6 bases). This CDR3 spans 14 amino acids. Per germline, CDR1 LGHDT and CDR2 YNNKEL (reference sequence). The V end was cut by 4 bases, the J end by 6 bases, with 16 bases between.

In this sample, this clonotype turned up a few times. This sequence may be a read error, since a much larger clone differs from it by one base. The chain joins TRBV29-1 to TRBJ2-1, with a possible D match to TRBD1 (6 bases). The CDR3 is 15 residues long. Per germline, CDR1 SQVTM and CDR2 ANQGSEA. As DNA, the CDR3 is TGCAGCGTGATACAGGGTTTCTTGTCATACAATGAGCGGTTCTTC. This translates into CSVIQGFLSYNERFF.

This clonotype was seen ten or more times. This rearrangement joins TRBV15 to TRBJ2-3, with 8 bases aligning to TRBD2. Germline V gene lookup returns CDR1 LNHNV and CDR2 YYDKDF (reference sequence). The junction had 8 bases not matched to a gene; V was cut back by 6 bases and J by 6 bases. The CDR3 extends over 14 amino acids. The CDR3 is CATSDRGGPDTQYF. CDR3 coding DNA: TGTGCCACCAGTGATCGGGGGGGCCCGGATACGCAGTATTTT.

This clonotype has only one observation. One end of the junction fails to match germline, which may point to a read error. The rearrangement joins TRBV7-9 to TRBJ2-3, with D perhaps matching TRBD1 (8 bases). The CDR3 sequence is 14 residues long. Germline V gene sequence: CDR1 SEHNR, CDR2 FQNEAQ (reference sequence). This CDR3 is CASDAQGGGDTHYF. DNA for the CDR3: TGTGCCAGCGACGCACAGGGGGGAGGGGATACGCATTATTTT.

There are many counts of this clonotype. The J gene is TRBJ2-2, the V gene TRBV19; possibly TRBD2 for D (5 bases). V was cut by 1 base and J by 4 bases, with 10 bases left in between. The CDR3 covers 15 residues. Germline-derived CDR1 and CDR2 are LNHDA and SQIVND (reference sequence). The CDR3, as DNA: TGTGCCAGTAGTATAGGTCTAGCAGGCACCGGGGAGCTGTTTTTT. Protein: CASSIGLAGTGELFF.

The chain uses TRBV10-1 and TRBJ1-2, with 8 nucleotides matching TRBD1. The V gene's germline CDR1 is WNHNN and CDR2 SYGVQD (reference sequence). The V segment lost 6 bases and the J segment 8 bases; nucleotides outside the gene matches: 11. This CDR3 has 14 amino acids. The CDR3, as DNA: TGCGCCAGCAGCTTAGACAGGACAGGGTTAGGCTACACCTTC. This gives the protein CASSLDRTGLGYTF.

This clonotype was found many times. The rearrangement links TRBV6-1 to TRBJ1-2; 9 bases are a match to TRBD1. The CDR3 has 13 residues. Looked up from germline, CDR1 is MNHNS and CDR2 is SASEGT. Trimming took 6 bases from V and 8 from J; bases not matched to a gene: 7. Here the CDR3 DNA reads TGTGCCAGCAGCCCCGGGACAGGGCGAGGCTACACCTTC. Protein sequence: CASSPGTGRGYTF.

In its sample, this clonotype was seen many times. The chain combines TRBV19 with TRBJ2-3, with 9 bases identical to TRBD1. This CDR3 region has 16 residues. The trim removed 4 bases at V and 2 bases at J, leaving 7 bases unmatched. Per germline, CDR1 LNHDA and CDR2 SQIVND (reference sequence). CDR3 protein: CASSSNRDRVTDTQYF. CDR3 bases: TGTGCCAGTAGTAGCAACCGGGACAGGGTCACAGATACGCAGTATTTT.

This clonotype was observed at least ten times. The chain couples TRBV19 to TRBJ2-3; 7 bases line up with TRBD1. This CDR3 spans 15 amino acids. CDR1 is LNHDA and CDR2 is SQIVND in the germline V gene (reference sequence). Trimming cost V 4 bases and J 0 bases; bases outside gene matches: 4. CDR3 bases: TGTGCCAGTAGTAGTCGACAGGGAAGCACAGATACGCAGTATTTT. Its translation is CASSSRQGSTDTQYF.

This chain joins TRBV20-1 and TRBJ1-2, with D perhaps TRBD1 (6 bases). CDR3 length: 14 residues. Germline V gene lookup returns CDR1 DFQATT and CDR2 SNEGSKA (reference sequence). The ends were cut back, 6 bases at V and 2 bases at J, with 16 bases in the middle. This CDR3 reads CSALPGTRNYGYTF. CDR3 DNA: TGCAGTGCCCTTCCCGGGACAAGAAACTATGGCTACACCTTC.